One sample yielded the 29 T cell receptor beta chains listed below, sequenced in a study of blood T cells in healthy people across ages. Combining a sample-barcoded 5' primer with a J-beta primer mix, a second PCR ran for roughly 7 to 11 cycles. From the 5' RACE reads, TCRdb called clonotypes with MiXCR, one entry per CDR3 protein. The data show 1.5 million or so distinct CDR3 sequences, 42% seen once. The sequenced material came from blood. The receptor set was obtained from a woman under 30 in good health.

This clonotype occurred once. One junction end does not reproduce the germline sequence, and a read error may be involved. The chain has TRBV7-8 and TRBJ2-5; D remains unclear. CDR1 and CDR2 from the germline V gene are SGHVS and FQNEAQ. This CDR3 spans 13 amino acids. The CDR3 here is CARSLLHQETQYF. DNA of the CDR3: TGTGCCAGGAGCTTGCTGCACCAAGAGACCCAGTACTTC.

This clonotype has a handful of counts. The chain couples TRBV5-5 to TRBJ1-2; 10 bases are a match to TRBD1. J lost 8 bases, V lost 6 bases, and 13 bases had no gene match. The CDR3 has 15 residues. Germline CDR1 SGHKS, CDR2 YYEKEE (reference sequence). This CDR3 is CASTSGTGVSEGYTF. In nucleotides, the CDR3 is TGTGCCAGCACCTCCGGGACAGGGGTCTCGGAAGGCTACACCTTC.

The genes are TRBV27 and TRBJ2-1; D perhaps matches TRBD2 (7 bases). Trimming cost V 2 bases and J 7 bases, with 18 bases left between them. This CDR3 has 16 residues. Germline V CDR1 and CDR2: MNHEY, SMNVEV (reference sequence). The CDR3 loop reads CASSLRGAGSGNEQFF. CDR3 DNA sequence: TGTGCCAGCAGTTTACGGGGGGCCGGGTCTGGTAATGAGCAGTTCTTC.

This clonotype was picked up a small number of times. The J gene is TRBJ1-5, the V gene TRBV7-2, with 7 positions matching TRBD1. CDR1 and CDR2 from the germline V gene are SGHTA and FQGNSA. V lost 5 bases, J lost 4 bases, and 8 bases stayed unmatched. CDR3 length: 15 amino acids. CDR3 DNA sequence: TGTGCCAGCAGCCGTCGGACAGGTCGTAATCAGCCCCAGCATTTT. Protein sequence: CASSRRTGRNQPQHF.

The genes are TRBV29-1 and TRBJ1-2; the D gene is possibly TRBD1 (5 bases). V lost 5 bases to trimming and J lost 1 base, with 17 bases between them. CDR3 size: 15 residues. Germline CDR1 SQVTM, CDR2 ANQGSEA. CDR3 bases: TGCAGCGTTATCCGTCTGTCGGGGGTTAACTATGGCTACACCTTC. This sequence encodes CSVIRLSGVNYGYTF.

This clonotype was seen repeatedly, ten times or more. The gene calls are TRBV7-6 and TRBJ2-5; D is uncertain. This CDR3 comprises 13 residues. V gave up 5 bases and J gave up 1 base, with 8 bases separating them. Germline CDR1 SGHVS, CDR2 FNYEAQ. The CDR3 is CASSRIVQETQYF. The CDR3 DNA is TGTGCCAGCAGCCGAATAGTCCAAGAGACCCAGTACTTC.

There are a few counts of this clonotype. The V gene is TRBV18, the J gene TRBJ1-1; 9 positions match TRBD1. With V trimmed by 2 bases and J by 1 base, 5 bases remained unmatched. From germline, CDR1 is KGHSH and CDR2 LQKENI. The CDR3 spans 16 residues. The CDR3 loop reads CASSPGQGRGNTEAFF. The CDR3, as DNA: TGTGCCAGCTCACCAGGACAGGGGAGGGGGAACACTGAAGCTTTCTTT.

The chain is built from TRBV5-1 and TRBJ1-1; 8 positions agree with TRBD1. The V and J ends lost 1 base and 0 bases, in that order; junction bases with no gene match: 5. The CDR3 extends over 16 amino acids. Germline CDR1 is SGHRS and CDR2 is YFSETQ. The CDR3 loop reads CASSLSPGQVNTEAFF. DNA of the CDR3: TGCGCCAGCAGCTTGTCCCCGGGACAGGTGAACACTGAAGCTTTCTTT.

The V call is TRBV20-1, the J call TRBJ2-1; the match to TRBD2 covers 12 bases. The germline CDR1 and CDR2 sequences are DFQATT and SNEGSKA (reference sequence). The length of the CDR3 is 15 residues. V shed 3 bases, J shed 9 bases, and the junction held 9 bases outside the gene matches. In DNA form, the CDR3 reads TGCAGTGCTAGTGGGGCTAGCGGGAGGGCCCGTGAGCAGTTCTTC. This codes for CSASGASGRAREQFF.

This chain links TRBV29-1 with TRBJ2-5, with a possible D match to TRBD2 (5 bases). The J call is doubtful: the DNA matches TRBJ2-7 better. The CDR3 spans 13 residues. Per the germline V gene, CDR1 is SQVTM and CDR2 is ANQGSEA. CDR3 bases: TGCAGCGTTGGATCGGTCGAGCGGCACGAGCAGTACTTC. Translating gives CSVGSVERHEQYF.

The table lists this clonotype with a few counts. The chain is built from TRBV4-1 and TRBJ1-2, with TRBD1 as a possible D gene (5 bases). The CDR3 sequence is 14 residues long. CDR1 and CDR2 from the germline V gene are MGHRA and YSYEKL. V dropped 0 bases and J dropped 5 bases, with 10 bases sitting between them. CDR3 residues: CASSQDPAGYGYTF. The CDR3 coding sequence is TGCGCCAGCAGCCAAGATCCGGCAGGGTATGGCTACACCTTC.

The chain joins TRBV3-1 to TRBJ2-7; maybe TRBD2 (5 bases). V was clipped by 5 bases and J by 2 bases, with 19 bases between them. The CDR3 is 16 amino acids. Germline values: CDR1 LGHDT, CDR2 YNNKEL (reference sequence). The CDR3 DNA reads TGTGCCAGCAGCGAAGTGCCCTACTCGGGGACCTACGAGCAGTACTTC. It is translated as CASSEVPYSGTYEQYF.

The rearrangement joins TRBV20-1 to TRBJ2-5; no clear D. The CDR3 runs to 12 residues. The germline V gene encodes CDR1 DFQATT and CDR2 SNEGSKA (reference sequence). V was pared by 1 base and J by 11 bases, with 14 bases between. The CDR3, as DNA: TGCAGTGCTAGAGGGGCTGGCAACAAGCAGTACTTC. Its protein product is CSARGAGNKQYF.

The chain carries TRBV7-2 and TRBJ2-1, with TRBD2 matching 7 bases. Looked up from germline, CDR1 is SGHTA and CDR2 is FQGNSA. The CDR3 is 16 residues long. V trimming: 0 bases; J trimming: 7 bases; junction bases outside the gene matches: 9. CDR3 in amino acids: CASSLAGGRGRNEQFF. DNA of the CDR3: TGTGCCAGCAGCTTAGCGGGCGGGAGAGGTCGGAATGAGCAGTTCTTC.

The chain carries TRBV4-1 and TRBJ2-6; 9 nucleotides align to TRBD1. CDR1 is MGHRA, CDR2 YSYEKL, per germline. The ends lost 0 bases at V and 0 bases at J; junction bases unmatched: 6. This CDR3 spans 19 amino acids. CDR3 DNA: TGCGCCAGCAGCCAAGAGGACAGGGGAGTAAGCTCTGGGGCCAACGTCCTGACTTTC. Translated, it gives CASSQEDRGVSSGANVLTF.

This clonotype occurred a few times. V usage is TRBV20-1 and J usage is TRBJ2-7; no definite D call. The CDR3 length is 13 residues. V was clipped by 7 bases and J by 3 bases, with 16 bases between them. CDR1 DFQATT and CDR2 SNEGSKA come from the germline V gene (reference sequence). The CDR3 loop reads CSGTDGPYYEQYF. CDR3 nucleotides: TGCAGTGGCACGGACGGACCATACTACGAGCAGTACTTC.

The chain employs TRBV7-6 and TRBJ2-1; 10 bases are a match to TRBD1. After removal of 2 bases from V and 8 bases from J, the junction contained 9 bases not matched to a gene. The V gene's germline CDR1 is SGHVS and CDR2 FNYEAQ. This CDR3 is built from 16 residues. The CDR3 DNA reads TGTGCCAGCAGCTTATCCGGGACAGGGGTATCCGATGAGCAGTTCTTC. This translates into CASSLSGTGVSDEQFF.

The CDR3, as DNA: TGTGCCAGCAGTTTCCGGGACCAGACCACAGATACGCAGTATTTT. Residues: CASSFRDQTTDTQYF. This chain joins TRBV7-2 and TRBJ2-3; possibly TRBD1 or TRBD2 for D (5 bases each). The length of the CDR3 is 15 residues. From germline, CDR1 is SGHTA and CDR2 FQGNSA. Trimming stripped 6 bases from V and 2 bases from J, with 15 bases between.

The table lists this clonotype with a count of one. For the CDR3, the DNA is TGCAGTGCCCTTCATGGGTACACCGGGGAGCTGTTTTTT. Its translation: CSALHGYTGELFF. The chain recombines TRBV20-1 with TRBJ2-2; D is undetermined. The CDR3 has 13 residues. Trimming removed 6 bases at V and 3 bases at J, with 11 bases between. Germline CDR1 and CDR2: DFQATT and SNEGSKA (reference sequence).

The chain is built from TRBV4-3 and TRBJ2-1; TRBD2 matches 11 bases. Germline assignment: CDR1 LGHNA and CDR2 YSLEER. With V trimmed by 2 bases and J by 4 bases, 4 bases remained unmatched. The CDR3 spans 16 residues. The CDR3 coding sequence is TGCGCCAGCAGCCAAAGACTAGCGGGGCGGTACAATGAGCAGTTCTTC. This codes for CASSQRLAGRYNEQFF.

This clonotype occurred once. Possible read error: a much larger clone is one base away. The rearrangement links TRBV12-3 or TRBV12-4 to TRBJ1-4; the match to TRBD1 covers 7 bases. The CDR3 is 15 residues long. V lost 4 bases and J lost 5; bases outside the gene matches: 7. The CDR3 DNA sequence: TGTGCCAGCAGTTCTCTGGACAGGATGAATGAAAAACTGTTTTTT. Its protein is CASSSLDRMNEKLFF.

This clonotype came up a few times. The chain carries TRBV21-1 and TRBJ2-1; TRBD1, as called in the table, went unchecked against the DNA. TRBV21-1 is a recognized pseudogene. This CDR3 comprises 12 residues. As DNA, the CDR3 is TGTGCCATCAAGAGGCCGGGAAATGAGCAGTTCTTC. This encodes CAIKRPGNEQFF.

The genes are TRBV20-1 and TRBJ1-1, with a weak D call TRBD1 (6 bases). CDR1 and CDR2 from the germline V gene are DFQATT and SNEGSKA (reference sequence). This CDR3 is 16 amino acids long. Trimming left V 0 bases short and J 7 bases short, with 21 bases between. The CDR3, as DNA: TGCAGTGCTAGAGATTATTCGGGGGCCCGACTAAGTGAAGCTTTCTTT. This sequence encodes CSARDYSGARLSEAFF.

This rearrangement joins TRBV29-1 to TRBJ2-7; D not certain. The J call may be faulty, since TRBJ2-4 better matches the DNA end. Germline V gene data show CDR1 as SQVTM and CDR2 as ANQGSEA. The length of the CDR3 is 10 residues. CDR3 DNA sequence: TGCAGCGTTGTGGAAAACATTCAGTACTTC. Translated, it gives CSVVENIQYF.

The table lists this clonotype with a few counts. In DNA, the CDR3 is TGTGCCAGCAGCTTCCTCAACACCGGGATGCAGTCTGAAAAACTGTTTTTT. This encodes CASSFLNTGMQSEKLFF. This chain links TRBV7-8 with TRBJ1-4; D is unclear. Trimming shortened V by 3 bases and J by 7 bases, and 21 bases separated the two germline ends. Germline-derived CDR1 and CDR2 are SGHVS and FQNEAQ. The CDR3 consists of 17 residues.

The chain employs TRBV10-3 and TRBJ2-1; the match to TRBD2 covers 14 bases. V lost 4 bases to trimming and J lost 6 bases; unmatched junction nucleotides: 2. The CDR3 spans 15 residues. The germline CDR1 and CDR2 sequences are ENHRY and SYGVKD. CDR3 DNA: TGTGCCATCAGTGGAGGACTAGCGGGGGGCAATGAGCAGTTCTTC. This sequence encodes CAISGGLAGGNEQFF.

The CDR3: CASGTGRNTQYF. In nucleotides, the CDR3 is TGTGCCTCCGGGACAGGGAGGAATACGCAGTATTTT. The gene calls are TRBV30 and TRBJ2-3, with TRBD1 identical over 9 bases. V lost 7 bases, J lost 7 bases, and 6 bases stayed unmatched. Germline CDR1 GTSNPN, CDR2 SVGIG (reference sequence). This CDR3 spans 12 amino acids.

The V call is TRBV7-9, the J call TRBJ2-6, with 7 bases that match TRBD1. CDR3 size: 17 residues. The ends lost 3 bases at V and 2 bases at J; junction bases unmatched: 7. CDR1 and CDR2 (germline): SEHNR, FQNEAQ (reference sequence). CDR3 sequence (DNA): TGTGCCAGCAGCTTCTATGCCGGACAGGCTGGGGCCAACGTCCTGACTTTC. Translating gives CASSFYAGQAGANVLTF.

This clonotype was seen only a few times. V is TRBV7-2 and J is TRBJ1-1; possibly TRBD1 for D (6 bases). CDR1 and CDR2 from the germline V gene are SGHTA and FQGNSA. V lost 5 bases to trimming and J lost 13 bases, with 14 bases between them. This CDR3 contains 11 residues. The CDR3 DNA sequence: TGTGCCAGCAGCCCCGGAAGAGGGGGTTTCTTT. Protein: CASSPGRGGFF.